This T cell receptor beta chain was identified during a study of T cell changes during pregnancy in multiple sclerosis. V lost 5 bases and J 0 bases, leaving 6 bases between the germline ends. This CDR3 has 13 amino acids. In germline, CDR1 is SGHTA, CDR2 FQGNSA. Some clones are missing from TCRdb's copy, which holds only in-frame ones; the method was immunoSEQ multiplex PCR. The data show some 44,000 clones, 92% seen once. The rearrangement links TRBV7-2 to TRBJ2-3, with D possibly being TRBD2 (5 bases). The source of this sequence is a female donor with multiple sclerosis, enrolled in a pregnancy study. The specimen was CD4+ T cells from peripheral blood mononuclear cells, collected in the third trimester of pregnancy. The CDR3 region is CASSPGSTDTQYF. Here the CDR3 DNA reads TGTGCCAGCAGCCCGGGGAGCACAGATACGCAGTATTTT.